The clone carrying this TCR beta chain was seen a few times. Its antigen is undetermined. The data are from a study of CD8 T cells in ankylosing spondylitis. Study observations and caveats: Among TCR beta sequences, a motif of several highly homologous variants appeared characteristic of ankylosing spondylitis blood. Earlier work had already found some motif variants in reactive arthritis synovial fluid and blood.

Germline V gene lookup returns CDR1 PRHDT and CDR2 FYEKMQ (reference sequence). This CDR3 comprises 12 residues. V dropped 3 bases and J dropped 5 bases, with 5 bases sitting between them. By quantitative 5'-RACE with molecular barcodes, the TCR beta libraries were made. TCRdb recomputed calls from the 5' RACE reads with MiXCR, one row per CDR3 protein. Of approximately 220,000 distinct CDR3 sequences listed, around 18% are singletons. The chain uses TRBV13 and TRBJ2-1; D gene unclear. The receptor was derived from a male donor with ankylosing spondylitis. The specimen sequenced was blood, either unsorted or a sorted T cell fraction (not recorded which). The CDR3 sequence: CASSFTDNEQFF. The DNA for the CDR3 is TGTGCCAGCAGCTTCACCGACAATGAGCAGTTCTTC.